This T cell receptor beta chain was found in a study of regulatory T cells in long-lasting Graves disease. General observations from the study: The persistent group shared around 2,600 public clonotypes, more than the approximately 890 shared by new patients.

The V gene's germline CDR1 is SGDLS and CDR2 YYNGEE. V dropped 1 base and J dropped 7 bases, with 14 bases sitting between them. This CDR3 contains 15 residues. For TCR beta, libraries came from iRepertoire HTBI primers and Arm-PCR of CDR3 regions. One entry per CDR3 protein, called by TCRdb with MiXCR from the multiplex PCR reads. The sample holds roughly 500,000 distinct CDR3 sequences, 14% seen once. Concerning this clonotype itself: What it binds is not known.

Time point denoted: newly diagnosed GD, antithyroid drugs for less than 3 months. Scientists built the TCR library using RNA that was extracted from PBMCs. The same data also contributed to another study, on T cells in Graves' hyperthyroidism and ophthalmopathy.

Sequencing used peripheral blood mononuclear cells (PBMCs), obtained at new diagnosis, from a patient treated with antithyroid drugs. The origin of this receptor is a woman aged 50 to 65 with Graves disease. The V call is TRBV9, the J call TRBJ1-4; D might be TRBD1 (5 bases). CDR3 residues: CASSVQGGTGEKLFF. The DNA of the CDR3 is TGTGCCAGCAGCGTACAGGGCGGAACGGGTGAAAAACTGTTTTTT.